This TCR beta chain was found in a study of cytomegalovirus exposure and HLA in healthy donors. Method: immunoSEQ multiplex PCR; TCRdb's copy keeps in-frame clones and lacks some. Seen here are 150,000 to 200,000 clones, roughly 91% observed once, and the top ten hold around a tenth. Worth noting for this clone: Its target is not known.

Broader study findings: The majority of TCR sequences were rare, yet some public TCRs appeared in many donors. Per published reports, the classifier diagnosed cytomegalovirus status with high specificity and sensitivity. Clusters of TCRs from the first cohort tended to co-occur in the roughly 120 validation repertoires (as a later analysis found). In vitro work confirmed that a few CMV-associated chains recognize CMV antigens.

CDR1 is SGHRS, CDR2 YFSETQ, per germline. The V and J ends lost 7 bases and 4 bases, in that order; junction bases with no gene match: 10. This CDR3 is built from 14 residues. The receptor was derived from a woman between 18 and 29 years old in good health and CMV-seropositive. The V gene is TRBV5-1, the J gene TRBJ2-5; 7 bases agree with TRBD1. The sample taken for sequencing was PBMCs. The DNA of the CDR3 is TGCGCCAGCGCATACGGGACAGCTTTAGAGACCCAGTACTTC. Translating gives CASAYGTALETQYF.